The 4 T cell receptor beta chains listed next were all sequenced from one sample in a study of shared clonotypes between healthy human individuals. Some clones are missing from TCRdb's copy, which holds only in-frame ones; the method was immunoSEQ multiplex PCR. The table includes about 1 million clones, about 76% detected once. Sequenced sample: memory CD4+ T cells sorted from blood. The subset is: CD45RA-negative fraction. These receptors all stem from a man aged 18 to 30 in good health.

The sample holds a few counts of this clone. This sequence joins TRBV18 and TRBJ2-3, with TRBD2 identical over 12 bases. The CDR3 sequence is 16 residues long. V lost 4 bases to trimming and J lost 2 bases; unmatched junction nucleotides: 4. Germline loops: CDR1 KGHSH, CDR2 LQKENI. This CDR3 is CASSQRLAGDTDTQYF. CDR3 nucleotide sequence: TGTGCCAGCTCACAAAGACTAGCGGGAGACACAGATACGCAGTATTTT. Combining the CDR3 with reference TRBV18 and TRBJ2-3 gives the whole variable domain NAGVMQNPRHLVRRRGQEARLRCSPMKGHSHVYWYRQLPEEGLKFMVYLQKENIIDESGMPKERFSAEFPKEGPSILRIQQVVRGDSAAYFCASSQRLAGDTDTQYFGPGTRLTVL.

The J gene is TRBJ2-3, the V gene TRBV28; the match to TRBD2 covers 9 bases. J was trimmed by 4 bases and V by 8 bases; bases with no gene match: 13. The germline V gene has CDR1 MDHEN and CDR2 SYDVKM. There are 16 residues in the CDR3. The CDR3 nucleotides are TGTGCCAGCCACGCGACGGCGCGGGGGGGCGCAGATACGCAGTATTTT. Its translation is CASHATARGGADTQYF.

The chain employs TRBV30 and TRBJ1-1; no reliable D call. Germline V CDR1 and CDR2: GTSNPN, SVGIG (reference sequence). The CDR3 consists of 16 residues. Trimming shortened V by 4 bases and J by 1 base, and 19 bases separated the two germline ends. The CDR3 region is CAWIRLDGRGNTEAFF. The CDR3, as DNA: TGTGCCTGGATCCGCTTGGACGGCCGGGGGAACACTGAAGCTTTCTTT.

This chain links TRBV14 with TRBJ1-3; D not certain. Per germline, CDR1 SGHDN and CDR2 FVKESK. Trimming took off 6 bases at V and 2 bases at J, with 8 bases between the two ends. This CDR3 is 13 amino acids long. This CDR3 is CASRSTAGNTIYF. Here the CDR3 DNA reads TGTGCCAGCAGGTCTACTGCTGGAAACACCATATATTTT.